Below, 27 T cell receptor beta chains from the same sample are listed, as sequenced in a study of T cell repertoires in cytomegalovirus infection. A single record per CDR3 protein comes from TCRdb applying MiXCR to the reads. The profile covers fewer than 550,000 distinct CDR3 sequences, with about 17% appearing a single time and 20% to 30% taken by the ten largest. The sequenced sample consisted of CD8+ T cells from PBMCs. These receptors were collected from a human donor in good health (CMV status not recorded). Some clones in this sample may be carry-over from other donors' samples.

For the CDR3, the DNA is TGTGCCTGGAGTCCCTATCGGGAGGTTACTGAAGCTTTCTTT. As protein: CAWSPYREVTEAFF. J is TRBJ1-1 and V is TRBV30; D is uncertain. V shed 2 bases and J shed 5 bases, with 15 bases lying between them. The CDR3 is 14 residues long. Germline V gene data show CDR1 as GTSNPN and CDR2 as SVGIG (reference sequence).

This chain uses TRBV12-3 or TRBV12-4 with TRBJ2-7; TRBD1 matches 9 bases. This CDR3 has 14 amino acids. Unmatched junction bases numbered 5, after V lost 6 bases and J lost 2 bases. CDR3: CASRQGQGPYEQYF. The CDR3 DNA follows: TGTGCCAGCAGACAAGGACAGGGGCCCTACGAGCAGTACTTC.

The chain couples TRBV3-1 to TRBJ2-3; 7 positions match TRBD2. Germline V gene data show CDR1 as LGHDT and CDR2 as YNNKEL (reference sequence). The CDR3 runs 16 residues. Losses at the gene ends were 2 bases for V and 2 bases for J; bases not matched to a gene: 7. CDR3 loop: CASSQMGEGHTDTQYF. CDR3 bases: TGTGCCAGCAGCCAAATGGGGGAGGGCCACACAGATACGCAGTATTTT.

This clonotype was seen a few times. V usage is TRBV25-1 and J usage is TRBJ1-2; D not certain. V lost 3 bases to trimming and J lost 4 bases, with 6 bases between them. The germline V gene has CDR1 MGHDK and CDR2 SYGVNS. The CDR3 consists of 12 residues. CDR3 coding DNA: TGTGCCAGCAGTGACCCGGGCTATGGCTACACCTTC. Translation gives CASSDPGYGYTF.

This clonotype was observed a few times. The CDR3 nucleotides are TGTGCCAGCAGTGAAGTAAGGGGGGGGGTTCTGGCATCTGAAAAACTGTTTTTT. Encoded protein: CASSEVRGGVLASEKLFF. The chain combines TRBV6-1 with TRBJ1-4, with TRBD1 as a possible D gene (6 bases). The CDR3 runs to 18 residues. Germline V gives CDR1 MNHNS, CDR2 SASEGT. Trimming removed 1 base from V and 7 bases from J, with 22 bases in between.

Ten or more counts support this clonotype. This chain uses TRBV7-2 with TRBJ2-1; a possible D gene is TRBD2 (6 bases). The CDR3 totals 16 residues. CDR1 is SGHTA, CDR2 FQGNSA, per germline. With 3 bases removed from V and 3 bases from J, the gap between germline ends came to 15 bases. CDR3 amino acids: CASSLTQGLIYNEQFF. The CDR3, as DNA: TGTGCCAGCAGCTTGACCCAGGGACTCATCTACAATGAGCAGTTCTTC.

The chain uses TRBV7-9 and TRBJ1-4; D gene ambiguous. Germline CDR1 and CDR2: SEHNR and FQNEAQ (reference sequence). Deletions cut 3 bases from V and 5 bases from J, with 10 bases between. This CDR3 region has 14 residues. The CDR3 region is CASSFLPPNEKLFF. In DNA, the CDR3 is TGTGCCAGCAGCTTTCTCCCACCCAATGAAAAACTGTTTTTT.

V gene TRBV19 combines with J gene TRBJ2-7; D is unclear. Between the trimmed V and J ends, which lost 5 bases and 3 bases, there was a span of 8 bases. The CDR3 sequence is 12 residues long. CDR1 is LNHDA, CDR2 SQIVND, per germline (reference sequence). The CDR3: CASSASNYEQYF. The DNA for the CDR3 is TGTGCCAGTAGTGCCTCGAACTACGAGCAGTACTTC.

This clonotype was counted many times. The gene calls are TRBV7-2 and TRBJ2-4, with TRBD2 matching over 7 bases. The CDR3 totals 14 residues. The V and J ends lost 5 bases and 8 bases, in that order; junction bases with no gene match: 9. Germline V gene sequence: CDR1 SGHTA, CDR2 FQGNSA. DNA for the CDR3: TGTGCCAGCAGCCCTTCGGGGGAGGGGTACATTCAGTACTTC. This translates into CASSPSGEGYIQYF. The whole variable domain, remainder taken from reference TRBV7-2 and TRBJ2-4, is GAGVSQSPSNKVTEKGKDVELRCDPISGHTALYWYRQSLGQGLEFLIYFQGNSAPDKSGLPSDRFSAERTGGSVSTLTIQRTQQEDSAVYLCASSPSGEGYIQYFGAGTRLSVL.

This clonotype was detected only a few times. The chain joins TRBV5-4 to TRBJ1-6; 8 bases map to TRBD1. This CDR3 is built from 18 residues. V lost 5 bases and J lost 0; bases outside the gene matches: 10. In germline, CDR1 is SGHNT, CDR2 YYREEE (reference sequence). The CDR3: CASSQRDRTVSYNSPLHF. CDR3 in DNA: TGTGCCAGCAGTCAAAGGGACAGGACGGTCTCCTATAATTCACCCCTCCACTTT.

This clonotype was seen repeatedly, ten times or more. This chain links TRBV27 with TRBJ2-7; 7 bases align to TRBD2. The CDR3 is made up of 16 amino acids. The V and J ends lost 2 bases and 4 bases, in that order; junction bases with no gene match: 11. Germline V gives CDR1 MNHEY, CDR2 SMNVEV (reference sequence). This CDR3 is CASSLPPRAGVYEQYF. The CDR3 DNA reads as TGTGCCAGCAGTTTACCCCCTCGGGCGGGGGTATACGAGCAGTACTTC.

V gene TRBV5-1 combines with J gene TRBJ1-2; weak D call: TRBD1 (5 bases). Deletions cut 3 bases from V and 4 bases from J, with 10 bases between. CDR1 and CDR2 from the germline V gene are SGHRS and YFSETQ. The CDR3 has 13 residues. The CDR3 region is CASSSDRFYGYTF. The CDR3 DNA follows: TGCGCCAGCAGCTCCGACAGATTCTATGGCTACACCTTC.

This clonotype was seen at least ten times. The CDR3 reads CASSSTGGRNYEQYF. Written as DNA, the CDR3 is TGTGCCAGCAGCTCGACAGGGGGCCGTAACTACGAGCAGTACTTC. The genes are TRBV5-5 and TRBJ2-7; the match to TRBD1 covers 10 bases. The CDR3 is made up of 15 amino acids. Germline values: CDR1 SGHKS, CDR2 YYEKEE (reference sequence). V was pared by 3 bases and J by 3 bases, with 6 bases of the junction left unmatched.

This clonotype showed up many times. The rearrangement uses TRBV7-9 and TRBJ1-6; D is perhaps TRBD1 (6 bases). Germline-derived CDR1 and CDR2 are SEHNR and FQNEAQ (reference sequence). The CDR3 has 18 residues. V lost 4 bases, J lost 2 bases, and 18 bases lay in between. As DNA, the CDR3 is TGTGCCAGCAGCTCTCCTGCAGGCAGGGGAACCTATAATTCACCCCTCCACTTT. It translates to CASSSPAGRGTYNSPLHF. The full variable domain, rest sourced from reference TRBV7-9 and TRBJ1-6, is DTGVSQNPRHKITKRGQNVTFRCDPISEHNRLYWYRQTLGQGPEFLTYFQNEAQLEKSRLLSDRFSAERPKGSFSTLEIQRTEQGDSAMYLCASSSPAGRGTYNSPLHFGNGTRLTVT.

Points on this clonotype: A much larger clone lies one base from this, so it may be a read error. The rearrangement uses TRBV5-4 and TRBJ2-1, with TRBD2 identical over 10 bases. There are 18 residues in the CDR3. Per germline, CDR1 SGHNT and CDR2 YYREEE (reference sequence). This CDR3 reads CASRLGLGSGGQDNEQFF. CDR3 coding DNA: TGTGCCAGCAGATTGGGACTCGGTAGCGGGGGGCAGGACAATGAGCAGTTCTTC.

The chain carries TRBV7-2 and TRBJ1-6; D unresolved. Germline values: CDR1 SGHTA, CDR2 FQGNSA. The V gene lost 5 bases and the J gene lost 10 bases, with 12 bases spanning the gap. This CDR3 is 13 amino acids long. Here the CDR3 DNA reads TGTGCCAGCAGCCCGGACGGCAAATCACCCCTCCACTTT. Translation gives CASSPDGKSPLHF.

The genes are TRBV11-3 and TRBJ2-1; a possible D gene is TRBD2 (5 bases). Germline-derived CDR1 and CDR2 are SGHNT and YENEEA. The CDR3 loop spans 12 amino acids. The V and J ends lost 5 bases and 10 bases respectively, with 12 bases between them. CDR3: CASSRGLGEQFF. The CDR3 DNA reads TGTGCCAGCAGCCGAGGACTCGGAGAGCAGTTCTTC.

The chain combines TRBV6-1 with TRBJ2-5; weak D call: TRBD2 (5 bases). Germline CDR1 MNHNS, CDR2 SASEGT. Trimming removed 6 bases at V and 0 bases at J, with 11 bases between. The length of the CDR3 is 14 residues. In DNA, the CDR3 is TGTGCCAGCAGCCCAAGAGGGTACCAAGAGACCCAGTACTTC. Its protein is CASSPRGYQETQYF.

The chain employs TRBV27 and TRBJ2-7; 8 bases agree with TRBD1. Germline V lookup: CDR1 MNHEY, CDR2 SMNVEV (reference sequence). There are 15 residues in the CDR3. V lost 5 bases and J lost 6; bases outside the gene matches: 12. In DNA, the CDR3 is TGTGCCAGCAGTGTCCGTGACAGGGGATCGTTCGAGCAGTACTTC. This codes for CASSVRDRGSFEQYF.

This clonotype was counted a few times. This chain joins TRBV6-5 and TRBJ2-2, with a tentative D call TRBD2 (7 bases). The CDR3 has 17 residues. Germline V gene lookup returns CDR1 MNHEY and CDR2 SVGAGI. Trimming cost V 3 bases and J 2 bases, with 16 bases left between them. The CDR3 loop is CASSYSQAGANTGELFF. The CDR3, as DNA: TGTGCCAGCAGTTATTCCCAGGCGGGGGCTAACACCGGGGAGCTGTTTTTT.

With respect to this clonotype: Being one base from a much bigger clone, this may be a read error. No conserved phenylalanine or tryptophan is present at the end of the CDR3, so a read error is the likely explanation. J is TRBJ2-7 and V is TRBV6-6, with TRBD2 matching 10 bases. Losses at the gene ends were 10 bases for V and 1 base for J; bases not matched to a gene: 7. Germline V gene lookup returns CDR1 MNHNY and CDR2 SVGAGI (reference sequence). There are 14 residues in the CDR3. The CDR3, as DNA: TGTGCCATCCTATCTAGCGGGAGTTCCTACGAGCAGTACTTA. Its protein product is CAILSSGSSYEQYL.

The chain joins TRBV3-1 to TRBJ2-1; 8 nucleotides match TRBD2. The CDR3 extends over 19 amino acids. Per germline, CDR1 LGHDT and CDR2 YNNKEL (reference sequence). The ends lost 4 bases at V and 0 bases at J; junction bases unmatched: 14. CDR3 bases: TGTGCCAGCAGCCGCCGGTGGCTAGCGGGTCCCAGCTCCTACAATGAGCAGTTCTTC. Residues: CASSRRWLAGPSSYNEQFF.

The table lists this clonotype with many counts. The chain combines TRBV7-2 with TRBJ2-7, with D perhaps given as TRBD1 or TRBD2 (5 bases each). The CDR3 loop spans 14 amino acids. Trimming took 1 base from V and 2 from J, leaving 9 bases between them. Germline CDR1 SGHTA, CDR2 FQGNSA. CDR3 DNA sequence: TGTGCCAGCAGCTTAGACGGGGCCACCTACGAGCAGTACTTC. This encodes CASSLDGATYEQYF.

The J gene is TRBJ1-1, the V gene TRBV27; D may be TRBD1 (5 bases). The CDR3 spans 15 residues. Trimming pared 6 bases from V and 5 bases from J, leaving 19 bases between. Per germline, CDR1 MNHEY and CDR2 SMNVEV (reference sequence). CDR3 region: CASSLGWAGRTEAFF. CDR3 DNA: TGTGCCAGCAGCCTGGGGTGGGCAGGGAGGACTGAAGCTTTCTTT.

This clonotype has at least ten counts. The J gene is TRBJ2-7, the V gene TRBV4-2; 15 nucleotides agree with TRBD2. CDR3 length equals 17 residues. The germline V gene encodes CDR1 LGHNA and CDR2 YNFKEQ. Trimming removed 4 bases from V and 0 bases from J; junction bases left unmatched: 4. CDR3 region: CASSPGLAGGGSYEQYF. The CDR3 nucleotides read TGTGCCAGCAGCCCGGGACTAGCGGGAGGAGGCTCCTACGAGCAGTACTTC.

This clonotype has at least ten counts. The chain recombines TRBV7-9 with TRBJ2-2, with a weak D call TRBD1 (6 bases). Germline CDR1 SEHNR, CDR2 FQNEAQ (reference sequence). This CDR3 contains 16 residues. Trimming took 5 bases from V and 1 from J, leaving 14 bases between them. CDR3 in DNA: TGTGCCAGCAGCGCCTATCGGACAGTGAACACCGGGGAGCTGTTTTTT. It is translated as CASSAYRTVNTGELFF.

In regard to this clonotype: Since a much larger clone is just one base distant, this may be a read error. This chain uses TRBV12-3 or TRBV12-4 with TRBJ1-2; D is unresolved. The CDR3 contains 13 residues. The germline V and J ends were trimmed by 3 bases and 4 bases, with 9 bases remaining between them. The DNA for the CDR3 is TGTGCCAGCAGTTTTGACGGGTGCTATGGCTACACCTTC. Protein product: CASSFDGCYGYTF.